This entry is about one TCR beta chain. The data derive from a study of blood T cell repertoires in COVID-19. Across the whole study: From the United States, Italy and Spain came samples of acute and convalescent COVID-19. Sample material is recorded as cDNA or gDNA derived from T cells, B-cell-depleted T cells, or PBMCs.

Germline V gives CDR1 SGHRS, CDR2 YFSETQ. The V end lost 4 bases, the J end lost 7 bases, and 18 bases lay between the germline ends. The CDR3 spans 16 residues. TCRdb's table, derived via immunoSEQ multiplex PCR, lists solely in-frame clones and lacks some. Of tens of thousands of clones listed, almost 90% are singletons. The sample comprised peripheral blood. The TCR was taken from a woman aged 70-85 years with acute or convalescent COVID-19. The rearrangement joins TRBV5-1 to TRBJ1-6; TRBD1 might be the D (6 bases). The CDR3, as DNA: TGCGCCAGCAGCGGACGATCGGGACAACGCAATTCACCCCTCCACTTT. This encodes CASSGRSGQRNSPLHF.